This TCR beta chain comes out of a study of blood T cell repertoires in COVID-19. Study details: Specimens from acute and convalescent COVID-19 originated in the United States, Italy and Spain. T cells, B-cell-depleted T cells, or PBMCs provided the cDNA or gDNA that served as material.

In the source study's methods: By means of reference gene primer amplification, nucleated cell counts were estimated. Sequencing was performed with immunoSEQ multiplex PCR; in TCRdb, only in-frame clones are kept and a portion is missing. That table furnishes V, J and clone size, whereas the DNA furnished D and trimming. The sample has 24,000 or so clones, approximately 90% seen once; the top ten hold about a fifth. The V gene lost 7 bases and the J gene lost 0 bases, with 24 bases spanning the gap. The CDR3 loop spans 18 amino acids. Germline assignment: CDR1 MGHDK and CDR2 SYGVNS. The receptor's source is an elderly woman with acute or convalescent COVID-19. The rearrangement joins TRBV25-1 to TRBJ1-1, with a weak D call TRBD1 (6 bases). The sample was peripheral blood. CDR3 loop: CASTKGPGAGRLNTEAFF. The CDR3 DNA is TGTGCCAGCACCAAAGGCCCAGGGGCAGGACGATTGAACACTGAAGCTTTCTTT. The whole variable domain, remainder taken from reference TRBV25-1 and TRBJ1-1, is EADIYQTPRYLVIGTGKKITLECSQTMGHDKMYWYQQDPGMELHLIHYSYGVNSTEKGDLSSESTVSRIRTEHFPLTLESARPSHTSQYLCASTKGPGAGRLNTEAFFGQGTRLTVV.